These 2 T cell receptor beta chains were sequenced from one sample in a study of sequential checkpoint blockade in melanoma (dated by TCRdb to between 2018 and 2020). The treatment or condition label on this specimen signifies: randomized to nivolumab then ipilimumab (arm A) or the reverse (arm B). The library relied on the immunoSEQ multiplex PCR assay. Entries here come from immuneACCESS through TCRdb and include only in-frame sequences with V and J called. Some clones fail to appear in such tables; in the studies checked, an unresolved V gene covers under half of the shortfall, and the cause of the remainder is unknown. The sample has 9,500 to 15,000 clones on record, about 28% of them singletons. The ten most abundant clones make up roughly a fifth of the sample. Sequenced material: tumor tissue (inferred from file names), taken from a patient given nivolumab and ipilimumab in sequence. The receptors were gathered from a human donor with melanoma.

There are a few counts of this clone. The V gene is TRBV15, the J gene TRBJ2-7; possible D gene TRBD1, 5 bases. The CDR3 consists of 14 residues. Trimming cost V 5 bases and J 2 bases, with 13 bases left between them. Germline values: CDR1 LNHNV, CDR2 YYDKDF (reference sequence). This CDR3 is CATSVLQDPYEQYF. CDR3 DNA: TGTGCCACCAGCGTACTACAGGATCCCTACGAGCAGTACTTC.

The chain carries TRBV25-1 and TRBJ2-1; D is possibly TRBD1 or TRBD2 (5 bases each). With 2 bases removed from V and 9 bases from J, the gap between germline ends came to 14 bases. Germline V lookup: CDR1 MGHDK, CDR2 SYGVNS. The CDR3 extends over 14 amino acids. The CDR3 loop reads CASSERGAVGEQFF. The CDR3 DNA sequence: TGTGCCAGCAGTGAAAGAGGGGCTGTGGGTGAGCAGTTCTTC.